The 19 T cell receptor beta chains given below trace back to one sample, sequenced in a study of blood T cell repertoires in COVID-19. The table came from immunoSEQ multiplex PCR; TCRdb's copy has only in-frame clones and leaves some out. This sample carries 200,000 or so clones, 85% to 90% of them seen once, and the ten largest clones take roughly 5.7%. Material for sequencing was peripheral blood. These receptors came from a man aged 80 or over with acute or convalescent COVID-19.

The rearrangement uses TRBV6-6 and TRBJ2-6; 9 bases are shared with TRBD1. Germline CDR1 MNHNY, CDR2 SVGAGI (reference sequence). CDR3 length: 18 residues. Trimming at V came to 5 bases and at J to 0 bases, leaving 8 bases not matched to a gene. In nucleotides, the CDR3 is TGTGCCAGCAGTCGGCTGGGGACAGGGCTCTCTGGGGCCAACGTCCTGACTTTC. Its translation is CASSRLGTGLSGANVLTF.

The count of this clone is one. V usage is TRBV2 and J usage is TRBJ1-5; a weak D match, TRBD1 (6 bases). There are 13 residues in the CDR3. V was trimmed by 7 bases and J by 4 bases, leaving 11 bases between them. Per the germline V gene, CDR1 is SNHLY and CDR2 is FYNNEI. Here the CDR3 reads CASKGGVNQPQHF. The CDR3 nucleotides are TGTGCCAGCAAAGGGGGGGTTAATCAGCCCCAGCATTTT.

This sequence joins TRBV28 and TRBJ1-5; D possibly corresponds to TRBD1 (6 bases). This CDR3 has 19 amino acids. CDR1 is MDHEN, CDR2 SYDVKM, per germline. The V end was cut by 2 bases, the J end by 0 bases, with 20 bases between. CDR3 sequence: CASSLGSRGHPNSNQPQHF. The CDR3 nucleotides read TGTGCCAGCAGTTTAGGCAGCAGGGGACATCCCAATAGCAATCAGCCCCAGCATTTT. The full variable domain, in which reference TRBV28 and TRBJ1-5 provide the parts outside the CDR3, is DVKVTQSSRYLVKRTGEKVFLECVQDMDHENMFWYRQDPGLGLRLIYFSYDVKMKEKGDIPEGYSVSREKKERFSLILESASTNQTSMYLCASSLGSRGHPNSNQPQHFGDGTRLSIL.

This chain joins TRBV18 and TRBJ2-3; D not certain. Germline CDR1 reads KGHSH; CDR2 reads LQKENI. The CDR3 extends over 14 amino acids. V lost 0 bases and J 2 bases, leaving 6 bases between the germline ends. CDR3 amino acids: CASSPPTYTDTQYF. CDR3 bases: TGTGCCAGCTCACCACCCACCTACACAGATACGCAGTATTTT. The variable domain in full, with the rest retrieved from reference TRBV18 and TRBJ2-3, is NAGVMQNPRHLVRRRGQEARLRCSPMKGHSHVYWYRQLPEEGLKFMVYLQKENIIDESGMPKERFSAEFPKEGPSILRIQQVVRGDSAAYFCASSPPTYTDTQYFGPGTRLTVL.

The chain links TRBV28 to TRBJ1-3; D is unclear. Germline loops: CDR1 MDHEN, CDR2 SYDVKM. V lost 6 bases, J lost 0 bases, and 12 bases lay in between. CDR3 size: 15 residues. This CDR3 is CASSLTPPSGNTIYF. CDR3 in DNA: TGTGCCAGCAGCCTGACACCGCCCTCTGGAAACACCATATATTTT.

The chain is built from TRBV10-3 and TRBJ2-1, with TRBD2 matching over 7 bases. The CDR3 spans 15 residues. Germline V lookup: CDR1 ENHRY, CDR2 SYGVKD. The junction had 9 bases not matched to a gene; V was cut back by 7 bases and J by 3 bases. The CDR3 is CAITDSASGYNEQFF. CDR3 coding DNA: TGTGCCATCACCGACAGTGCTAGCGGCTACAATGAGCAGTTCTTC.

V gene TRBV29-1 combines with J gene TRBJ1-2; D possibly corresponds to TRBD1 (5 bases). The CDR3 runs 12 residues. Germline V lookup: CDR1 SQVTM, CDR2 ANQGSEA. Trimming removed 2 bases from V and 7 bases from J, with 11 bases in between. CDR3 nucleotide sequence: TGCAGCGTTGAAATCCAGGGCTCTGGCTACACCTTC. This encodes CSVEIQGSGYTF.

The chain couples TRBV25-1 to TRBJ1-1; D is uncertain. With 4 bases removed from V and 7 bases from J, the gap between germline ends came to 13 bases. CDR3 size: 13 residues. Germline assignment: CDR1 MGHDK and CDR2 SYGVNS. The CDR3 DNA follows: TGTGCCAGCAGTGCCCAACTTAGAGATGAAGCTTTCTTT. Amino acid sequence: CASSAQLRDEAFF.

V and J are TRBV5-1 and TRBJ1-5, with 9 bases aligning to TRBD1. The CDR3 consists of 15 residues. From germline, CDR1 is SGHRS and CDR2 YFSETQ. The J segment lost 4 bases and the V segment lost 5 bases, leaving 7 bases of the junction unmatched. CDR3 nucleotide sequence: TGCGCCAGCAGTACGACAGGGGGGCCGAATCAGCCCCAGCATTTT. Protein product: CASSTTGGPNQPQHF.

The V gene is TRBV19, the J gene TRBJ2-3; 9 positions match TRBD1. The V gene end was trimmed by 9 bases and the J gene end by 4 bases; junction bases not matched to a gene: 11. The germline gives CDR1 LNHDA, CDR2 SQIVND (reference sequence). The CDR3 contains 15 residues. The CDR3 DNA sequence: TGTGCCAGCATGAAGGGGACAGGGTTCTCAGATACGCAGTATTTT. Translating gives CASMKGTGFSDTQYF.

The chain couples TRBV5-1 to TRBJ2-2; TRBD2 matches 11 bases. Germline CDR1 reads SGHRS; CDR2 reads YFSETQ. V lost 2 bases to trimming and J lost 5 bases; unmatched junction nucleotides: 8. The CDR3 sequence is 17 residues long. CDR3 bases: TGCGCCAGCAGCTTTTCCCTAGCGGGAGGCGGGACCGGGGAGCTGTTTTTT. Amino acid sequence: CASSFSLAGGGTGELFF. The full variable domain, its missing parts supplied by reference TRBV5-1 and TRBJ2-2, is KAGVTQTPRYLIKTRGQQVTLSCSPISGHRSVSWYQQTPGQGLQFLFEYFSETQRNKGNFPGRFSGRQFSNSRSEMNVSTLELGDSALYLCASSFSLAGGGTGELFFGEGSRLTVL.

The chain joins TRBV10-1 to TRBJ2-3; maybe TRBD2 (6 bases). There are 13 residues in the CDR3. Germline CDR1 is WNHNN and CDR2 is SYGVQD (reference sequence). V was trimmed by 5 bases and J by 2 bases, leaving 8 bases between them. The CDR3, as DNA: TGCGCCAGCAGTCCGGGACTCACAGATACGCAGTATTTT. Amino acids: CASSPGLTDTQYF.

Concerning this clone: Other nucleotide sequences in the sample specify the same CDR3. The V gene is TRBV9, the J gene TRBJ1-2, with D perhaps matching TRBD1 (6 bases). This CDR3 is built from 14 residues. Between the trimmed V and J ends, which lost 0 bases and 5 bases, there was a span of 11 bases. Germline V gene data show CDR1 as SGDLS and CDR2 as YYNGEE. In DNA form, the CDR3 reads TGTGCCAGCAGCGTAGAGGACAGAGGGTATGGCTACACCTTC. This gives the protein CASSVEDRGYGYTF. The variable domain in full, completed from reference TRBV9 and TRBJ1-2, reads DSGVTQTPKHLITATGQRVTLRCSPRSGDLSVYWYQQSLDQGLQFLIQYYNGEERAKGNILERFSAQQFPDLHSELNLSSLELGDSALYFCASSVEDRGYGYTFGSGTRLTVV.

This clone was picked up one time. The rearrangement links TRBV5-1 to TRBJ2-2; maybe TRBD1 (5 bases). With 0 bases removed from V and 7 bases from J, the gap between germline ends came to 10 bases. This CDR3 is 14 amino acids long. CDR1 is SGHRS and CDR2 is YFSETQ in the germline V gene. Written as DNA, the CDR3 is TGCGCCAGCAGCTTGGTAGGGGTAGGCGGGGAGCTGTTTTTT. Translating gives CASSLVGVGGELFF. The entire variable domain, with the rest obtained from reference TRBV5-1 and TRBJ2-2, is as follows: KAGVTQTPRYLIKTRGQQVTLSCSPISGHRSVSWYQQTPGQGLQFLFEYFSETQRNKGNFPGRFSGRQFSNSRSEMNVSTLELGDSALYLCASSLVGVGGELFFGEGSRLTVL.

The rearrangement joins TRBV6-6 to TRBJ2-5; 7 bases fit TRBD1. Germline CDR1 and CDR2: MNHNY and SVGAGI (reference sequence). V trimming: 6 bases; J trimming: 5 bases; junction bases outside the gene matches: 9. CDR3 length: 14 residues. The CDR3 bases are TGTGCCAGCAGGTCCACAGGGGTTGACGAGACCCAGTACTTC. It translates to CASRSTGVDETQYF.

This clone has a count of ten or more. V usage is TRBV7-3 and J usage is TRBJ2-2; TRBD2 might be the D (5 bases). Per the germline V gene, CDR1 is SGHTA and CDR2 is FQGTGA. The CDR3 length is 13 residues. Trimming left V 2 bases short and J 6 bases short, with 7 bases between. The DNA for the CDR3 is TGTGCCAGCAGCTTAGGCGGGTCCGGGGAGCTGTTTTTT. It is translated as CASSLGGSGELFF.

This clone appeared once. The V gene is TRBV7-2, the J gene TRBJ1-2, with 8 bases fitting TRBD1. The CDR3 sequence is 13 residues long. The germline gives CDR1 SGHTA, CDR2 FQGNSA. Unmatched junction bases numbered 6, after V lost 5 bases and J lost 7 bases. In nucleotides, the CDR3 is TGTGCCAGCAGCCAGGACAGGGACCTTGGCTACACCTTC. As protein: CASSQDRDLGYTF.

The genes are TRBV29-1 and TRBJ2-7, with a tentative D call TRBD1 (5 bases). The CDR3 runs to 11 residues. V gave up 4 bases and J gave up 4 bases, with 8 bases separating them. The germline CDR1 and CDR2 sequences are SQVTM and ANQGSEA. CDR3 nucleotides: TGCAGCGTTGTCCAGGGATACGAGCAGTACGTC. Encoded protein: CSVVQGYEQYV.

The chain joins TRBV29-1 to TRBJ2-1; 15 nucleotides match TRBD2. Germline V CDR1 and CDR2: SQVTM, ANQGSEA. V lost 2 bases and J lost 10; bases outside the gene matches: 6. CDR3 length: 15 residues. The CDR3 reads CSVEPGLAGGGEQFF. CDR3 nucleotides: TGCAGCGTTGAACCGGGACTAGCGGGAGGTGGCGAGCAGTTCTTC.